This TCR beta chain was profiled in a study of vaccination effects on CD4 cells after COVID-19. Turning to the study itself: Antigen-specific CD4+ T cells expanded by the ViraFEST assay with viral peptide pools were then sequenced.

Sequenced by immunoSEQ multiplex PCR; TCRdb stores in-frame clones only, minus some. The sample contains about 66,000 clones, roughly 80% of which appear only once. Scientists isolated CD4+ T cells after an approximately 10-day culture period ended. BNT162b2 vaccine or mRNA-1273 vaccine was given to participants in two doses. Vaccinees lacked prior SARS-CoV-2 infection and tested negative for nucleocapsid antibodies. Half-medium exchanges with IL-2 medium took place on days 3 and 7. About this clone: The antigen is unknown.

Trimming stripped 5 bases from V and 9 bases from J, with 14 bases between. This CDR3 spans 12 amino acids. The V gene's germline CDR1 is SNHLY and CDR2 FYNNEI. The receptor's source is a human donor who received a COVID-19 vaccine. This rearrangement joins TRBV2 to TRBJ2-7; no clear D. The input for sequencing was CD4+ T cells from PBMCs cultured without peptide, taken after COVID-19 vaccination. In nucleotides, the CDR3 is TGTGCCAGCAGTACCGGCGAGAGTTCGCAGTACGTC. Its protein product is CASSTGESSQYV.